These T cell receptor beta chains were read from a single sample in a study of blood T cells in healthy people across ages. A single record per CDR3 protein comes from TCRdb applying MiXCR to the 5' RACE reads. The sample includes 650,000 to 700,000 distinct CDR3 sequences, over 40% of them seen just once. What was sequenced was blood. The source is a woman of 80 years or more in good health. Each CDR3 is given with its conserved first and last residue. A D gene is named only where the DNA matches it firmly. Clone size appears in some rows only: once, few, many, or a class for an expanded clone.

CDR3 DNA: TGCAGCGTTGATCGGACAGGCAAGACTCCAACGGTTACCCAGTACTTC; CDR3 protein: CSVDRTGKTPTVTQYF; CDR3 length: 16; clone size: NA; J gene: TRBJ2-7; D gene: TRBD1; V gene: TRBV29-1
CDR3 DNA: TGTGCCAGCAGCCCAACGGGACTAGCCTATGAGCAGTTCTTC; CDR3 protein: CASSPTGLAYEQFF; CDR3 length: 14; clone size: once; J gene: TRBJ2-1; D gene: TRBD2; V gene: TRBV27
CDR3 DNA: TGCGCCAGCAGCCAAGGCCAGACTAGCGGGAGACGTCGTGAGCAGTTCTTC; CDR3 protein: CASSQGQTSGRRREQFF; CDR3 length: 17; clone size: once; J gene: TRBJ2-1; D gene: TRBD2; V gene: TRBV4-3
CDR3 DNA: TGTGCCAGCAGTTTAGCCACTGGGAATGAGCAGTTCTTC; CDR3 protein: CASSLATGNEQFF; CDR3 length: 13; clone size: many; J gene: TRBJ2-1; D gene: NA; V gene: TRBV12-3/TRBV12-4
CDR3 DNA: TGTGCCACCTCAAGGGTGAACACTGAAGCTTTCTTT; CDR3 protein: CATSRVNTEAFF; CDR3 length: 12; clone size: NA; J gene: TRBJ1-1; D gene: NA; V gene: TRBV7-9
CDR3 DNA: TGCGCCAGCAGCTCAGACAGGGGAACGCAGTATTTT; CDR3 protein: CASSSDRGTQYF; CDR3 length: 12; clone size: few; J gene: TRBJ2-3; D gene: TRBD1; V gene: TRBV5-1
CDR3 DNA: TGTGCCAGCAGAAATAGGGGTGGCATTCAGTACTTC; CDR3 protein: CASRNRGGIQYF; CDR3 length: 12; clone size: many; J gene: TRBJ2-4; D gene: NA; V gene: TRBV7-8
CDR3 DNA: TGTGCCAGCAGCTTCCGTTTTTGGGCGTCGAGGACCGGGGAGCTGTTTTTT; CDR3 protein: CASSFRFWASRTGELFF; CDR3 length: 17; clone size: few; J gene: TRBJ2-2; D gene: NA; V gene: TRBV7-2
CDR3 DNA: TGCGCCAGCAGCTCGGGACCGACTGGGAACTCCTATAATTCACCCCTCCACTTT; CDR3 protein: CASSSGPTGNSYNSPLHF; CDR3 length: 18; clone size: many; J gene: TRBJ1-6; D gene: NA; V gene: TRBV5-1
CDR3 DNA: TGCAGCGTCTGGAGGGGGGGGAGTACAGAGACCCAGTACTTC; CDR3 protein: CSVWRGGSTETQYF; CDR3 length: 14; clone size: NA; J gene: TRBJ2-5; D gene: NA; V gene: TRBV29-1
CDR3 DNA: TGTGCCAGCAGTTCCCGGGGTTTGGGCGGCAATCAGCCCCAGCATTTT; CDR3 protein: CASSSRGLGGNQPQHF; CDR3 length: 16; clone size: many; J gene: TRBJ1-5; D gene: NA; V gene: TRBV28
CDR3 DNA: TGCAGCGCCAGAACAGGGTTCAACGAGCAGTACTTC; CDR3 protein: CSARTGFNEQYF; CDR3 length: 12; clone size: NA; J gene: TRBJ2-7; D gene: NA; V gene: TRBV29-1
CDR3 DNA: TGTGCCAGCAGCTTGGAGGGCGAAAGATCAGAGACCCAGTACTTC; CDR3 protein: CASSLEGERSETQYF; CDR3 length: 15; clone size: NA; J gene: TRBJ2-5; D gene: NA; V gene: TRBV13
CDR3 DNA: TGTGCCAGCAGCCAGAATGGGGGTTTCCCTGTCGAGCAGTACTTC; CDR3 protein: CASSQNGGFPVEQYF; CDR3 length: 15; clone size: many; J gene: TRBJ2-7; D gene: NA; V gene: TRBV11-3
CDR3 DNA: TGTGCCAGCAGCACCCTTCAGGGGAACTATGGCTACACCTTC; CDR3 protein: CASSTLQGNYGYTF; CDR3 length: 14; clone size: many; J gene: TRBJ1-2; D gene: NA; V gene: TRBV7-9
CDR3 DNA: TGTGCCAGCAGGTCCCTTAGTGTGAGGGCTTTCTTT; CDR3 protein: CASRSLSVRAFF; CDR3 length: 12; clone size: once; J gene: TRBJ1-1; D gene: NA; V gene: TRBV6-6
CDR3 DNA: TGTGCCAGCAGCTTAAAACTAGCGGGAGAGACCCAGTTCTTC; CDR3 protein: CASSLKLAGETQFF; CDR3 length: 14; clone size: NA; J gene: TRBJ2-1; D gene: TRBD2; V gene: TRBV7-9
CDR3 DNA: TGTGCCACCAGTGATAGCAGCGTAACCGGGGGTACGCAGTATTTT; CDR3 protein: CATSDSSVTGGTQYF; CDR3 length: 15; clone size: NA; J gene: TRBJ2-3; D gene: NA; V gene: TRBV24-1
CDR3 DNA: TGTGCCAGTACAGGGGAGACAGAGACCCAGTACTTC; CDR3 protein: CASTGETETQYF; CDR3 length: 12; clone size: NA; J gene: TRBJ2-5; D gene: TRBD1; V gene: TRBV28
CDR3 DNA: TGTGCCAGCAGCCCCTTGGATGGAGAGACCCAGTACTTC; CDR3 protein: CASSPLDGETQYF; CDR3 length: 13; clone size: NA; J gene: TRBJ2-5; D gene: NA; V gene: TRBV9
CDR3 DNA: TGCAGCGTGGAGTGGGCAGATACGCAGTATTTT; CDR3 protein: CSVEWADTQYF; CDR3 length: 11; clone size: NA; J gene: TRBJ2-3; D gene: NA; V gene: TRBV29-1
CDR3 DNA: TGTGCCAGCAGCTTAGCAGAGTCCCCCACAGATACGCAGTATTTT; CDR3 protein: CASSLAESPTDTQYF; CDR3 length: 15; clone size: NA; J gene: TRBJ2-3; D gene: NA; V gene: TRBV7-6
CDR3 DNA: TGTGCCAGCAGCTTAATAAACCCCGGGACAGCGCCTTACTACGAGCAGTACTTC; CDR3 protein: CASSLINPGTAPYYEQYF; CDR3 length: 18; clone size: NA; J gene: TRBJ2-7; D gene: TRBD1; V gene: TRBV7-3